Sequencing of this TCR beta chain was carried out in a study of blood T cell repertoires in COVID-19. Profiled with immunoSEQ multiplex PCR; TCRdb holds only in-frame clones, not every one. The sample records approximately 140,000 clones, 70% to 90% being singletons. This CDR3 spans 12 amino acids. In germline, CDR1 is SNHLY, CDR2 FYNNEI. Losses at the gene ends were 8 bases for V and 6 bases for J; bases not matched to a gene: 3. This chain joins TRBV2 and TRBJ1-2, with 10 nucleotides matching TRBD1. The sample was peripheral blood. This clonotype originated in a woman in her sixties with COVID-19, enrolled during active disease. Here the CDR3 DNA reads TGTGCCAGCGCCGGGACAGGGGATGGCTACACCTTC. Translation gives CASAGTGDGYTF.